These 26 T cell receptor beta chains share one sample of origin, sequenced in a study of T cell changes during pregnancy in multiple sclerosis. Profiled with immunoSEQ multiplex PCR; TCRdb holds only in-frame clones, not every one. The table records approximately 100,000 clones, 94% of them present only once. This material consisted of peripheral blood, taken before pregnancy. The source is a female donor with multiple sclerosis, enrolled in a pregnancy study.

This sequence joins TRBV28 and TRBJ2-3; 8 nucleotides match TRBD2. The CDR3 is 16 residues long. CDR1 is MDHEN and CDR2 is SYDVKM in the germline V gene. V gave up 5 bases and J gave up 6 bases; unmatched junction bases: 13. The CDR3 is CASSPWAGGPADTQYF. The CDR3 DNA reads TGTGCCAGCAGTCCCTGGGCGGGAGGTCCGGCGGATACGCAGTATTTT.

The chain recombines TRBV28 with TRBJ2-5; 9 bases fit TRBD2. V lost 3 bases to trimming and J lost 3 bases; unmatched junction nucleotides: 5. Germline-derived CDR1 and CDR2 are MDHEN and SYDVKM. The CDR3 has 15 amino acids. CDR3 nucleotides: TGTGCCAGCAGTTTGATCTCTAGCGGGGAAGAGACCCAGTACTTC. Residues: CASSLISSGEETQYF. The variable domain in full, completed from reference TRBV28 and TRBJ2-5, reads DVKVTQSSRYLVKRTGEKVFLECVQDMDHENMFWYRQDPGLGLRLIYFSYDVKMKEKGDIPEGYSVSREKKERFSLILESASTNQTSMYLCASSLISSGEETQYFGPGTRLLVL.

The chain recombines TRBV7-2 with TRBJ1-5; tentatively, D is TRBD1 (6 bases). Trimming cost V 4 bases and J 6 bases, with 19 bases left between them. The CDR3 is 16 amino acids. Germline V gene sequence: CDR1 SGHTA, CDR2 FQGNSA. CDR3 coding DNA: TGTGCCAGCAGCTCCCCATGGAGGGGGGGCGGTCAGCCCCAGCATTTT. It codes for CASSSPWRGGGQPQHF.

V and J are TRBV9 and TRBJ1-2, with unresolved D. V lost 3 bases, J lost 5 bases, and 14 bases lay in between. In germline, CDR1 is SGDLS, CDR2 YYNGEE. The CDR3 contains 14 residues. CDR3 DNA: TGTGCCAGCAGCGCAGGATCCCGGCCGTATGGCTACACCTTC. Translated: CASSAGSRPYGYTF.

V and J are TRBV19 and TRBJ2-1; 8 nucleotides match TRBD1. Germline V lookup: CDR1 LNHDA, CDR2 SQIVND (reference sequence). With 4 bases clipped from V and 4 bases from J, the junction kept 6 bases outside the gene matches. The CDR3 is 15 amino acids. The CDR3 region is CASSSRDRQYNEQFF. The CDR3 DNA reads TGTGCCAGTAGTAGCCGGGACAGGCAATACAATGAGCAGTTCTTC.

The chain has TRBV28 and TRBJ2-7; 15 nucleotides agree with TRBD2. The CDR3 extends over 19 amino acids. Per germline, CDR1 MDHEN and CDR2 SYDVKM. V trimming: 4 bases; J trimming: 2 bases; junction bases outside the gene matches: 12. CDR3 sequence (DNA): TGTGCCAGCAGTTCAACTACCCGGACTAGCGGGAGGGGGGCCTACGAGCAGTACTTC. This encodes CASSSTTRTSGRGAYEQYF.

As for this clone: Because the CDR3's place on the DNA is in doubt, the DNA is left out and the CDR3 is given as listed by TCRdb. The J gene is TRBJ1-5, the V gene TRBV12-1; the table's D call, TRBD1, was not checked against the DNA. TRBV12-1 is reported as a pseudogene. The CDR3 adds up to 16 amino acids, both ends counted. Here the CDR3 reads CASSFALGTGNQPQHF.

The chain employs TRBV6-1 and TRBJ1-1; no firm D call. Germline-derived CDR1 and CDR2 are MNHNS and SASEGT. Trimming shortened V by 6 bases and J by 1 base, and 9 bases separated the two germline ends. This CDR3 region has 13 residues. The CDR3 nucleotides are TGTGCCAGCAGGGCTGGCTGGAACACTGAAGCTTTCTTT. Its protein is CASRAGWNTEAFF.

The chain employs TRBV4-2 and TRBJ2-7; D unclear. The V end was cut by 4 bases, the J end by 0 bases, with 10 bases between. The CDR3 runs 14 residues. Germline CDR1 and CDR2: LGHNA and YNFKEQ. CDR3 residues: CASSPTVSSYEQYF. CDR3 bases: TGTGCCAGCAGCCCGACTGTTAGCTCCTACGAGCAGTACTTC.

V gene TRBV7-2 combines with J gene TRBJ2-5; no reliable D call. Germline CDR1 is SGHTA and CDR2 is FQGNSA. V was shortened by 1 base and J by 5 bases, with 5 bases between the two germline ends. The CDR3 is 12 residues long. The CDR3: CASSLGRETQYF. DNA for the CDR3: TGTGCCAGCAGCTTAGGGCGGGAGACCCAGTACTTC.

This CDR3 is CASSVGTAGGIQETQYF. CDR3 in DNA: TGTGCCAGCAGCGTAGGTACAGCGGGGGGTATCCAAGAGACCCAGTACTTC. V gene TRBV9 combines with J gene TRBJ2-5; 9 bases agree with TRBD2. With 0 bases clipped from V and 1 base from J, the junction kept 7 bases outside the gene matches. The CDR3 is 17 residues long. Germline CDR1 SGDLS, CDR2 YYNGEE.

The J gene is TRBJ1-2, the V gene TRBV28, with TRBD1 identical over 9 bases. CDR1 and CDR2 (germline): MDHEN, SYDVKM. The CDR3 length is 11 residues. V lost 8 bases to trimming and J lost 7 bases; unmatched junction nucleotides: 2. The CDR3 nucleotides read TGTGCCAGCGGGACAGGGATTGGCTACACCTTC. Its translation: CASGTGIGYTF.

The table lists this clone with a few counts. V and J are TRBV30 and TRBJ1-1; D not resolved. Germline loops: CDR1 GTSNPN, CDR2 SVGIG (reference sequence). This CDR3 is built from 13 residues. V was pared by 2 bases and J by 0 bases, with 7 bases between. The chain's CDR3 is CAWSLPVNTEAFF. The CDR3 DNA reads as TGTGCCTGGAGTCTCCCGGTGAACACTGAAGCTTTCTTT.

V is TRBV7-8 and J is TRBJ2-1; D not certain. Germline V gives CDR1 SGHVS, CDR2 FQNEAQ. The V gene lost 1 base and the J gene lost 8 bases, with 9 bases spanning the gap. The CDR3 is 13 residues long. The CDR3 DNA reads TGTGCCAGCAGCTTAGAATGGGCCCATGAGCAGTTCTTC. Encoded protein: CASSLEWAHEQFF.

The J gene is TRBJ1-5, the V gene TRBV23-1; D is unresolved. TRBV23-1 has ORF status, its function being uncertain. The CDR3 has 15 residues. V dropped 4 bases and J dropped 5 bases, with 15 bases sitting between them. The CDR3 is CASSPPGGEYQPQHF. DNA for the CDR3: TGCGCCAGCAGTCCCCCCGGCGGGGAGTATCAGCCCCAGCATTTT.

This clone was found once. This chain links TRBV27 with TRBJ2-2; TRBD2 matches at 13 bases. CDR3 length: 17 amino acids. CDR1 is MNHEY and CDR2 is SMNVEV in the germline V gene (reference sequence). Trimming removed 5 bases from V and 7 bases from J; junction bases left unmatched: 10. The CDR3 sequence: CASSTPGLAGSVGELFF. The CDR3 DNA reads TGTGCCAGCAGTACACCGGGACTAGCGGGATCTGTCGGGGAGCTGTTTTTT.

The rearrangement joins TRBV9 to TRBJ2-3, with D tentatively TRBD2 (6 bases). The CDR3 sequence is 16 residues long. From germline, CDR1 is SGDLS and CDR2 YYNGEE. Trimming took 0 bases from V and 2 from J, leaving 13 bases between them. Written as DNA, the CDR3 is TGTGCCAGCAGCGTAGAGGTAGCGGCCTACACAGATACGCAGTATTTT. This translates into CASSVEVAAYTDTQYF.

The gene calls are TRBV29-1 and TRBJ2-5; 10 positions agree with TRBD1. Per the germline V gene, CDR1 is SQVTM and CDR2 is ANQGSEA. Trimming took 6 bases from V and 4 from J; bases not matched to a gene: 5. This CDR3 contains 13 residues. CDR3 nucleotides: TGCAGCGTGACCGGGACAGGGGCAGAGACCCAGTACTTC. Amino acids: CSVTGTGAETQYF. Drawing the rest from reference TRBV29-1 and TRBJ2-5, the complete variable domain is SAVISQKPSRDICQRGTSLTIQCQVDSQVTMMFWYRQQPGQSLTLIATANQGSEATYESGFVIDKFPISRPNLTFSTLTVSNMSPEDSSIYLCSVTGTGAETQYFGPGTRLLVL.

The chain employs TRBV11-2 and TRBJ2-1; TRBD1 aligns across 7 bases. Germline assignment: CDR1 SGHAT and CDR2 FQNNGV. V shed 5 bases, J shed 4 bases, and the junction held 5 bases outside the gene matches. The CDR3 totals 14 residues. The CDR3 sequence: CASSPLTGYNEQFF. In nucleotides, the CDR3 is TGTGCCAGCAGCCCCTTGACAGGGTACAATGAGCAGTTCTTC. Using reference TRBV11-2 and TRBJ2-1 for the parts outside the CDR3, the full variable domain is EAGVAQSPRYKIIEKRQSVAFWCNPISGHATLYWYQQILGQGPKLLIQFQNNGVVDDSQLPKDRFSAERLKGVDSTLKIQPAKLEDSAVYLCASSPLTGYNEQFFGPGTRLTVL.

The J gene is TRBJ2-3, the V gene TRBV30, with 8 bases identical to TRBD2. There are 15 residues in the CDR3. After removal of 5 bases from V and 1 base from J, the junction contained 8 bases not matched to a gene. Per germline, CDR1 GTSNPN and CDR2 SVGIG (reference sequence). The CDR3 loop is CAWGPTSARTDTQYF. In nucleotides, the CDR3 is TGTGCCTGGGGCCCGACTAGCGCCCGCACAGATACGCAGTATTTT.

As DNA, the CDR3 is TGCAGCGTTAGGGGACAGCCAAATGAAAAACTGTTTTTT. Translated, it gives CSVRGQPNEKLFF. The V and J genes are TRBV29-1 and TRBJ1-4; 7 bases match TRBD1. This CDR3 is 13 amino acids long. V lost 5 bases, J lost 5 bases, and 5 bases stayed unmatched. Per germline, CDR1 SQVTM and CDR2 ANQGSEA.

V and J are TRBV7-9 and TRBJ1-2; the D is unclear. The CDR3 is 16 residues long. The germline V gene has CDR1 SEHNR and CDR2 FQNEAQ (reference sequence). Trimming took 0 bases from V and 1 from J, leaving 12 bases between them. CDR3 coding DNA: TGTGCCAGCAGCTTAGCGGATTCAAGGAGTAACTATGGCTACACCTTC. Residues: CASSLADSRSNYGYTF.

The chain combines TRBV12-2 with TRBJ2-7; the DNA was not used to check the table's D call, TRBD2. TRBV12-2 is a pseudogene segment. There are 20 residues in the CDR3. CDR3 region: CASRPRDGSGLRTSPYEQYF. The CDR3 nucleotides are TGTGCAAGTCGCCCCAGAGATGGTAGCGGGCTGAGAACGTCTCCCTACGAGCAGTACTTC.

The sample holds one count of this clone. The V call is TRBV27, the J call TRBJ1-2; TRBD1 aligns across 8 bases. The CDR3 is 18 amino acids. V lost 2 bases and J lost 0; bases outside the gene matches: 11. Germline V gives CDR1 MNHEY, CDR2 SMNVEV (reference sequence). The CDR3 sequence: CASSLIGAGGEANYGYTF. CDR3 nucleotide sequence: TGTGCCAGCAGTTTAATCGGGGCAGGGGGCGAAGCTAACTATGGCTACACCTTC.

J is TRBJ2-3 and V is TRBV19; D perhaps matches TRBD2 (5 bases). The V and J ends lost 5 bases and 5 bases respectively, with 14 bases between them. The length of the CDR3 is 14 residues. CDR1 is LNHDA and CDR2 is SQIVND in the germline V gene (reference sequence). The CDR3 loop reads CASSAARVGDTQYF. DNA for the CDR3: TGTGCCAGTAGTGCCGCGAGGGTGGGAGATACGCAGTATTTT.

The chain employs TRBV2 and TRBJ2-6; TRBD1 is a possible D gene (6 bases). Trimming stripped 7 bases from V and 0 bases from J, with 13 bases between. Germline lookup yields CDR1 SNHLY and CDR2 FYNNEI. The CDR3 covers 16 residues. This CDR3 is CASNPGHSSGANVLTF. The CDR3 DNA reads as TGTGCCAGCAATCCGGGACACTCCTCTGGGGCCAACGTCCTGACTTTC.